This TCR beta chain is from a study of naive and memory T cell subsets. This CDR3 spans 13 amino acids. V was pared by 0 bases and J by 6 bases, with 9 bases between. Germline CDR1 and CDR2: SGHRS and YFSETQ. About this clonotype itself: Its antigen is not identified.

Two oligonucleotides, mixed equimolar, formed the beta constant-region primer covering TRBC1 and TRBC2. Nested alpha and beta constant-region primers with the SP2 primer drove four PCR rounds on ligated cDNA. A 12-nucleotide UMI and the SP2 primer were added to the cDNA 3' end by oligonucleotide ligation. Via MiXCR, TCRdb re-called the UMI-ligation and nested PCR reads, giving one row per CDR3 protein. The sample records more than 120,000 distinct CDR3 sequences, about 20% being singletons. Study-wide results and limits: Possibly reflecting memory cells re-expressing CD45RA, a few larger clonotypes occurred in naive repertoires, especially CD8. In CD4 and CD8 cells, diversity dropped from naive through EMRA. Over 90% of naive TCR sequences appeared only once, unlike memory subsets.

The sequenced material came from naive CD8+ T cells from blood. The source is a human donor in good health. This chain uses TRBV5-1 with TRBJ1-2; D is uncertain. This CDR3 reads CASSLVGGDGYTF. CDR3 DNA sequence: TGCGCCAGCAGCTTGGTTGGCGGCGATGGCTACACCTTC.